This T cell receptor beta chain comes out of a study of T cells after yellow fever vaccination (dated by TCRdb to about 2019). Broadly, across the study: The SMART-Seq v4 Ultra Low Input RNA kit was used to prepare libraries from fractions with low cell numbers. Two healthy male donors made up the cohort, one aged 18 to 30 years and the other aged 30 to 40 years. Blood samples were taken at several timepoints before and after primary and secondary immunization, and bulk PBMC replicates and cell subsets were isolated. To follow T-cell clones before and after both primary and booster YFV17D yellow fever vaccination, bulk TCR alpha and beta repertoires underwent longitudinal sequencing. Summary of the overall study and its limitations: Computational filtering was needed because FACS-sorted repertoires could contain abundant contaminating clonotypes from the bulk population. Compared with the primary T-cell response, the secondary T-cell response was faster but weaker, reaching its peak on day 5 rather than on day 15. Most clones expanded after primary vaccination (almost 97% of CD4 and roughly 91% of CD8) were re-detected after the booster, suggesting that broad memory maintenance occurred. A small fraction of clonotypes appeared in both the CD4 and CD8 compartments, likely as a result of convergent recombination. The study included only a couple of donors, which limits how far the findings can be generalized.

Sample treatment or condition, as interpreted from the label and publication: live attenuated yellow fever vaccine strain. A standard Ficoll-Paque protocol was used to isolate PBMCs from peripheral blood. Dynabeads CD4 and CD8 positive selection kits were used to isolate CD4 and CD8 T-cell fractions. TriZol was used to extract RNA from bulk PBMCs, CD4 and CD8 fractions, and dextramer-positive and dextramer-negative fractions. TCR cDNA was made using 5'RACE template switching, a step that added a universal primer site and unique molecular identifiers. Priming for cDNA synthesis came from both the TCR alpha and TCR beta constant segments. Library amplification used two PCR steps, and the second PCR step added sample barcodes and sequencing adapters. Sequencing of libraries was done on Illumina HiSeq 2500 (2x100 bp) or NovaSeq (2x150 bp). From the authors' description of their analysis: MIGEC handled demultiplexing of reads and collapsing into UMI consensus sequences, while MiXCR performed V(D)J alignment. Clonotypes responding to the vaccine were identified with edgeR on replicate PBMC samples, with the criteria of FDR below 0.01 and a log2 fold change above 5 up to day 15. Each bulk clonotype received a CD4 or CD8 identity based on whether the sequenced CD4 or CD8 repertoire contained that clonotype at higher abundance. TCRdb reanalyzed the raw reads on its own, using fastp at Q25 for trimming and MiXCR for clone calling, and kept in-frame beta chains. Each entry merges the rows of one CDR3 protein and shows their most common DNA and genes. TCRdb's processing, not the authors' own work, is the source of the V and J calls. The sample table contains 65,000 to 90,000 distinct CDR3 sequences; only one count was recorded for around 7.7% of them. In total, the top ten clones hold 41% of the sample.

Regarding this clonotype: Which antigen it targets is not known. It has no much larger one-base neighbor in the sample; base qualities were not kept.

The TCR originated in a young man who received the YFV17D yellow fever vaccine. The material was CD8+ T cells sorted from PBMCs, obtained on the day of the yellow fever booster vaccination.

In nucleotides, the sequence is TGTGCCAGCAGTGTTAAGGAATACAATGAGCAGTTCTTC. This encodes CASSVKEYNEQFF. The chain joins TRBV6-4 to TRBJ2-1, with an unclear D gene assignment. In the germline V gene, CDR1 corresponds to MRHNA and CDR2 to SNTAGT. V was cut back by 4 bases and J by 4 bases, leaving a gap of 8 bases between them. CDR3 length: 13 amino acids, cysteine to phenylalanine. The kept DNA is CDR3 alone, 39 bases in frame from the first base.